This T cell receptor beta chain was recorded in a study of blood T cell repertoires in COVID-19. Across the study: Material from acute and convalescent COVID-19 was sourced from the United States, Italy and Spain. The cDNA or gDNA used as material had been derived from T cells, B-cell-depleted T cells, or PBMCs.

CDR3 size: 18 residues. Trimming removed 4 bases from V and 4 bases from J; junction bases left unmatched: 10. Germline loops: CDR1 SGHNT, CDR2 YYREEE (reference sequence). The method was immunoSEQ multiplex PCR; TCRdb's version includes in-frame clones alone and lacks a portion of them. The sample holds more than 250,000 clones, 83% seen once. The sequence came from a man aged 55 to 70 who had recovered from COVID-19. Sequenced sample: peripheral blood. This chain joins TRBV5-4 and TRBJ2-5; 16 nucleotides agree with TRBD2. In DNA form, the CDR3 reads TGTGCCAGCAGCCCGGGACTAGCGGGAGGGGTCGTTATAGAGACCCAGTACTTC. It codes for CASSPGLAGGVVIETQYF.